This paragraph reports one TCR beta chain. The antigen is undetermined. The sample is drawn from a study of graft-versus-host responses after intestinal transplantation. Study information: The transplants performed in recipients were multivisceral, liver-intestinal, or isolated intestinal. Uniformly, recipients were administered anti-thymocyte globulin induction with subsequent tacrolimus and steroids for roughly three years. General study findings and limits: GvH clones turned up in recipient marrow; some had shown up first in ileum or blood. The highest levels of circulating GvH clones went along with early declines in HvG clones after transplant.

The CDR3 loop spans 14 amino acids. The germline gives CDR1 SGHDT, CDR2 YYEEEE. The trim removed 4 bases at V and 4 bases at J, leaving 5 bases unmatched. Assay: immunoSEQ multiplex PCR; the TCRdb copy retains only in-frame clones and omits some. The data contain around 20,000 clones, 92% of them singletons. This receptor was taken from a human patient who received an intestinal transplant, so some T cells may come from the graft donor. The rearrangement uses TRBV5-6 and TRBJ2-1; 7 bases agree with TRBD2. Material: PBMCs, obtained roughly 39 weeks after intestinal transplant. The CDR3 is CASSRLADYNEQFF. The CDR3 DNA is TGTGCCAGCAGCAGACTAGCCGATTACAATGAGCAGTTCTTC.